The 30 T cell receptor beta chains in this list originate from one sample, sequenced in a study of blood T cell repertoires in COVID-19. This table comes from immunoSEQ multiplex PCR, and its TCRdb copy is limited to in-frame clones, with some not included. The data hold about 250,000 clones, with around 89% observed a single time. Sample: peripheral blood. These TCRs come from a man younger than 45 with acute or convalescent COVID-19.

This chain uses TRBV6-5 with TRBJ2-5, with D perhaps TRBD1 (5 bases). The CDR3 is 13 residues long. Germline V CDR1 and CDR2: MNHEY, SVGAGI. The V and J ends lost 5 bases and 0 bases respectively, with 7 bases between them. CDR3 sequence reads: CASSMTDQETQYF. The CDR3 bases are TGTGCCAGCAGTATGACAGACCAAGAGACCCAGTACTTC.

DNA for the CDR3: TGTGCCAGCGGACACTCCCCATTCGACAGAGCCGATGGCTACACCTTC. This codes for CASGHSPFDRADGYTF. The V call is TRBV28, the J call TRBJ1-2; perhaps TRBD1 as D (5 bases). The CDR3 is 16 residues long. Trimming cost V 8 bases and J 6 bases, with 25 bases left between them. In germline, CDR1 is MDHEN, CDR2 SYDVKM.

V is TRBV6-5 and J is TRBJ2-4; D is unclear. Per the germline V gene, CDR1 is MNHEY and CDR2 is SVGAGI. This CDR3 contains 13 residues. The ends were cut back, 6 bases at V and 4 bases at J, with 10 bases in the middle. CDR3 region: CASRPQSKNIQYF. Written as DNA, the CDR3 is TGTGCCAGCAGACCACAGAGTAAAAACATTCAGTACTTC.

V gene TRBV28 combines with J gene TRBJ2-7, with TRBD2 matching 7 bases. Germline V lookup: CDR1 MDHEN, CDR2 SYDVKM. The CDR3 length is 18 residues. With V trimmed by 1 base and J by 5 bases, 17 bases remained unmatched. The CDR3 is CASSLYPALAGEANEQYF. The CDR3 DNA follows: TGTGCCAGCAGTTTATACCCTGCATTGGCGGGAGAGGCGAACGAGCAGTACTTC.

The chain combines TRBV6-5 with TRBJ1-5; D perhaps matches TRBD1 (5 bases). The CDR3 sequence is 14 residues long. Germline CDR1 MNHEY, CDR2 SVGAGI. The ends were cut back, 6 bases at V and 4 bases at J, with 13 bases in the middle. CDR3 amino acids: CASSLHRMNQPQHF. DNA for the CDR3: TGTGCCAGCAGCCTTCACAGGATGAATCAGCCCCAGCATTTT.

CDR3 protein: CASSFRTGVNTEAFF. The DNA for the CDR3 is TGCGCCAGCAGCTTTAGGACAGGGGTGAACACTGAAGCTTTCTTT. The chain combines TRBV5-1 with TRBJ1-1, with 9 bases matching TRBD1. This CDR3 has 15 amino acids. V lost 2 bases to trimming and J lost 0 bases; unmatched junction nucleotides: 2. CDR1 and CDR2 from the germline V gene are SGHRS and YFSETQ.

CDR3: CASSMSLAWETQYF. In DNA, the CDR3 is TGTGCCAGTAGTATGAGTCTAGCATGGGAGACCCAGTACTTC. The chain is built from TRBV19 and TRBJ2-5, with D possibly TRBD2 on 5 matching bases. Germline V lookup: CDR1 LNHDA, CDR2 SQIVND (reference sequence). There are 14 residues in the CDR3. Trimming removed 3 bases from V and 5 bases from J, with 13 bases in between.

CDR3 sequence reads: CASNAGTGEFAIYF. The CDR3 DNA reads as TGTGCCAGCAACGCCGGGACAGGGGAGTTCGCCATATATTTT. V and J are TRBV2 and TRBJ1-3; 10 bases map to TRBD1. There are 14 residues in the CDR3. The ends lost 7 bases at V and 11 bases at J; junction bases unmatched: 11. Germline loops: CDR1 SNHLY, CDR2 FYNNEI.

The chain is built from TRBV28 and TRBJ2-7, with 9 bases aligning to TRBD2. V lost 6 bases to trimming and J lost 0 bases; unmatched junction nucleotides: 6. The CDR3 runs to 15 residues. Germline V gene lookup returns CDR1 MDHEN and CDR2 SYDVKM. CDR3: CASRPLSGSSYEQYF. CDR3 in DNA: TGTGCCAGCAGACCTCTTAGCGGGAGCTCCTACGAGCAGTACTTC.

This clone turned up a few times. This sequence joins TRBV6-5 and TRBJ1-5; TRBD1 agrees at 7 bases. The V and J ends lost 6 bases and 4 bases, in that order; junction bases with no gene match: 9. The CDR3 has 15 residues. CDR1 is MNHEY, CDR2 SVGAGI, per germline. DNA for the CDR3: TGTGCCAGCAGCAGCCAAGGACAGGTTAATCAGCCCCAGCATTTT. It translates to CASSSQGQVNQPQHF.

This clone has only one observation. CDR3 bases: TGCAGCGTTGTTCGCACTAACAATGAGCAGTTCTTC. It translates to CSVVRTNNEQFF. The chain couples TRBV29-1 to TRBJ2-1; no firm D call. Germline V gives CDR1 SQVTM, CDR2 ANQGSEA. With 4 bases removed from V and 5 bases from J, the gap between germline ends came to 9 bases. CDR3 length equals 12 residues.

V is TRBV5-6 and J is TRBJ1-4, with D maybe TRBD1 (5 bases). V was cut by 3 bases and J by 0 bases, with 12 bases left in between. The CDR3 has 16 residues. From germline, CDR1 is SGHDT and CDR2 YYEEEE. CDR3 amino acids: CASSSGGFTTNEKLFF. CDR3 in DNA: TGTGCCAGCAGCTCGGGGGGGTTCACAACTAATGAAAAACTGTTTTTT.

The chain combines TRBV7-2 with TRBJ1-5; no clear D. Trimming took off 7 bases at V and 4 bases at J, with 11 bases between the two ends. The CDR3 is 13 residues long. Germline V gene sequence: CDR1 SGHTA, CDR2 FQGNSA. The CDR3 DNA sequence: TGTGCCAGCACCTCAAGGGAGAATCAGCCCCAGCATTTT. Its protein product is CASTSRENQPQHF. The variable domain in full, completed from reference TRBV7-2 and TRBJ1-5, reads GAGVSQSPSNKVTEKGKDVELRCDPISGHTALYWYRQSLGQGLEFLIYFQGNSAPDKSGLPSDRFSAERTGGSVSTLTIQRTQQEDSAVYLCASTSRENQPQHFGDGTRLSIL.

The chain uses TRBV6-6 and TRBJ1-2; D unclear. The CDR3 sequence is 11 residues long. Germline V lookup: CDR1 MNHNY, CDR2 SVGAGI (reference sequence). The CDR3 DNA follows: TGTGGGAGTTACGGGGACTATGGCTACACCTTC. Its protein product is CGSYGDYGYTF.

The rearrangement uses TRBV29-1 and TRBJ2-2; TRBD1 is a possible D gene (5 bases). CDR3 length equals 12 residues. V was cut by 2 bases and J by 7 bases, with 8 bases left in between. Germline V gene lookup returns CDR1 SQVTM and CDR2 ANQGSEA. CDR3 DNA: TGCAGCGTTGAAAGGGGCGGCGGGGAGCTGTTTTTT. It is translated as CSVERGGGELFF.

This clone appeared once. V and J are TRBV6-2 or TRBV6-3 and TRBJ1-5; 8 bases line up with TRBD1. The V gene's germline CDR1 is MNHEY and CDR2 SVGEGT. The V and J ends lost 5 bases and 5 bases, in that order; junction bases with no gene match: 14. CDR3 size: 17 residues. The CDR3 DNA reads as TGTGCCAGCAGTCGGAACGCGTGGACAGGGTCGGATCAGCCCCAGCATTTT. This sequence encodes CASSRNAWTGSDQPQHF.

The CDR3 reads CASRVSGTITSPLHF. The CDR3 DNA reads TGTGCCAGCAGGGTCAGCGGGACAATAACTTCACCCCTCCACTTT. The chain links TRBV9 to TRBJ1-6, with D possibly matching TRBD1 (6 bases). V shed 5 bases and J shed 9 bases, with 18 bases lying between them. Germline lookup yields CDR1 SGDLS and CDR2 YYNGEE. The CDR3 totals 15 residues. The complete variable domain, with remaining parts taken from reference TRBV9 and TRBJ1-6, reads DSGVTQTPKHLITATGQRVTLRCSPRSGDLSVYWYQQSLDQGLQFLIQYYNGEERAKGNILERFSAQQFPDLHSELNLSSLELGDSALYFCASRVSGTITSPLHFGNGTRLTVT.

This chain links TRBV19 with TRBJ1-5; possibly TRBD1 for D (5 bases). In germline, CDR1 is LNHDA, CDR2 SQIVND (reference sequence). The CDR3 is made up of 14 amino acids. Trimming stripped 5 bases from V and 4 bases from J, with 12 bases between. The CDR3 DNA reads TGTGCCAGTAGTTTCGGAGGGACTAATCAGCCCCAGCATTTT. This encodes CASSFGGTNQPQHF. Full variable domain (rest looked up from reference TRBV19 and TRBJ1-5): DGGITQSPKYLFRKEGQNVTLSCEQNLNHDAMYWYRQDPGQGLRLIYYSQIVNDFQKGDIAEGYSVSREKKESFPLTVTSAQKNPTAFYLCASSFGGTNQPQHFGDGTRLSIL.

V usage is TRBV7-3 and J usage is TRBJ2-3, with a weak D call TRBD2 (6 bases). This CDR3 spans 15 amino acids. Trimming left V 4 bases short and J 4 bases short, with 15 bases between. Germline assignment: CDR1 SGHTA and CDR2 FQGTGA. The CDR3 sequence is CASSSRGGLADTQYF. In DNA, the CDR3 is TGTGCCAGCAGCTCCCGTGGGGGGTTAGCAGATACGCAGTATTTT. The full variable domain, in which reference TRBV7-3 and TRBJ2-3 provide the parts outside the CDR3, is GAGVSQTPSNKVTEKGKYVELRCDPISGHTALYWYRQSLGQGPEFLIYFQGTGAADDSGLPNDRFFAVRPEGSVSTLKIQRTERGDSAVYLCASSSRGGLADTQYFGPGTRLTVL.

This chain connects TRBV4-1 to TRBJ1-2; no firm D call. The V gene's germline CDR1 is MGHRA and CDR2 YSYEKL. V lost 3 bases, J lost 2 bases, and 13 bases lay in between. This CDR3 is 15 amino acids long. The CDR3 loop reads CASSHQRGVNYGYTF. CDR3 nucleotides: TGCGCCAGCAGCCACCAGCGCGGAGTAAACTATGGCTACACCTTC.

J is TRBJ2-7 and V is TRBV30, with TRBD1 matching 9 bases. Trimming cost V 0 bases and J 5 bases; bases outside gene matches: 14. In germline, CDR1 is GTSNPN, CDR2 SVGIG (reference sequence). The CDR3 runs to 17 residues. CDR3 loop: CAWSVLDRRGQGHEQYF. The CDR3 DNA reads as TGTGCCTGGAGTGTACTCGATAGGCGGGGACAGGGACACGAGCAGTACTTC.

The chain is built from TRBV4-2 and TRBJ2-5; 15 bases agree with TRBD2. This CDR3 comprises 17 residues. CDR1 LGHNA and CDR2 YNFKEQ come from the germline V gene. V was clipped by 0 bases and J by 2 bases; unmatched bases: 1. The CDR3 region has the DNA TGTGCCAGCAGCCAAGAAGGACTAGCGGGGGGGCAAGAGACCCAGTACTTC. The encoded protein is CASSQEGLAGGQETQYF.

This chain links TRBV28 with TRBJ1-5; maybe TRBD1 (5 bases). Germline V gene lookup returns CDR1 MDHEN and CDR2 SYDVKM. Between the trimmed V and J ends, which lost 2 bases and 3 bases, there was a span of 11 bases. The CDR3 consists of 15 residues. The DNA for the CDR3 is TGTGCCAGCAGTTTAGACAGAATGGCCAATCAGCCCCAGCATTTT. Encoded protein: CASSLDRMANQPQHF. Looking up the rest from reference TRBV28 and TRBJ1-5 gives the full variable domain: DVKVTQSSRYLVKRTGEKVFLECVQDMDHENMFWYRQDPGLGLRLIYFSYDVKMKEKGDIPEGYSVSREKKERFSLILESASTNQTSMYLCASSLDRMANQPQHFGDGTRLSIL.

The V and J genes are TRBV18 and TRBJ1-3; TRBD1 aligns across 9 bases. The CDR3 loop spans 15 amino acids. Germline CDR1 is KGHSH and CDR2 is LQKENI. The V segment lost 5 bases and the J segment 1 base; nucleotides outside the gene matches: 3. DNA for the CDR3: TGTGCCAGCTCAACAGGGGGCGCTTCTGGAAACACCATATATTTT. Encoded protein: CASSTGGASGNTIYF.

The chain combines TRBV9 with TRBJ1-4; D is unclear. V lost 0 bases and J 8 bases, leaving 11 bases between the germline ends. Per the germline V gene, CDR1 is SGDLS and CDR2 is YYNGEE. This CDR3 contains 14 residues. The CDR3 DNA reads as TGTGCCAGCAGCGTAGTCGCAGGTGGGGAAAAACTGTTTTTT. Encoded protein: CASSVVAGGEKLFF.

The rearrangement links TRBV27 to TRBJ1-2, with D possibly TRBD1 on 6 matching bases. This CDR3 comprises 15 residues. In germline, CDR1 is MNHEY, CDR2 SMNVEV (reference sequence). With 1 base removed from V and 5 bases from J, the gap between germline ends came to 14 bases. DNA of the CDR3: TGTGCCAGCAGTTTATGGGTACAGGGCGGGTATGGCTACACCTTC. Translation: CASSLWVQGGYGYTF.

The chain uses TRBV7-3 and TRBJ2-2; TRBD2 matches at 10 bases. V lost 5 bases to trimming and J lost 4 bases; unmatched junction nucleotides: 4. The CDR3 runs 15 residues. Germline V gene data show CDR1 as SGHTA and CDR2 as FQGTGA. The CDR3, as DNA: TGTGCCAGCAGCCTGAGCGGGAGGGCCACCGGGGAGCTGTTTTTT. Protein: CASSLSGRATGELFF.

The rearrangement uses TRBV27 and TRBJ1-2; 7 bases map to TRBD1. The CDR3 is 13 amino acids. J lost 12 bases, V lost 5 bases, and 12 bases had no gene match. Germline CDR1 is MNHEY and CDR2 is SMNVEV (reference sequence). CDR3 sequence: CASSGGQTNGNTF. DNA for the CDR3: TGTGCCAGCAGTGGGGGACAGACGAACGGGAACACCTTC.

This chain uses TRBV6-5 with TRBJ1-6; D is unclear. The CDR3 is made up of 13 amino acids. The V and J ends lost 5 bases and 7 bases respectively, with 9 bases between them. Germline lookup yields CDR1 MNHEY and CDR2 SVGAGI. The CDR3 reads CASSPKRNSPLHF. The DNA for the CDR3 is TGTGCCAGCAGTCCCAAGAGGAATTCACCCCTCCACTTT.

CDR3 residues: CASSPGRFEAFF. DNA for the CDR3: TGTGCCAGCAGTCCGGGTAGGTTTGAAGCTTTCTTT. The V call is TRBV27, the J call TRBJ1-1; D remains unclear. The V end was cut by 5 bases, the J end by 7 bases, with 11 bases between. CDR3 length equals 12 residues. Per germline, CDR1 MNHEY and CDR2 SMNVEV (reference sequence).